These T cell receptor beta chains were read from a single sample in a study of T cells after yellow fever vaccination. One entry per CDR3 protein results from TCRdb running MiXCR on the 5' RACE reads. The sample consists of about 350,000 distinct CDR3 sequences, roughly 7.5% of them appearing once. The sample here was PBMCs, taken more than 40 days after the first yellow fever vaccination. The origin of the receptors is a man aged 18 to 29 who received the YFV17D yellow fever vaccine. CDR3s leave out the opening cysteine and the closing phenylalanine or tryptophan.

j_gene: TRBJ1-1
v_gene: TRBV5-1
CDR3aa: ASSPRTGSENTEAF

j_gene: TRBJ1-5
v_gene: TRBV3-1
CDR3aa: ASSQGRGGETYSNQPQH

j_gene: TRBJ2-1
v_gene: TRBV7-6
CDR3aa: ASSLGTAGTSGGRGSYNEQF

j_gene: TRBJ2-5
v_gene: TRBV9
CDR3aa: ASSVRLAGDPQETQY

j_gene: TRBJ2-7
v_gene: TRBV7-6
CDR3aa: ASSSWSGDREQY

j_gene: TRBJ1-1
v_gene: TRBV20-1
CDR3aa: SAPPGRNTEAF

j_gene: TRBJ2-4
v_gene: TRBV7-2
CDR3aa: ASSLGPGILAKNIQY

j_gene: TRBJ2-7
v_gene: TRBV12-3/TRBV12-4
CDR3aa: ASSDPGGDEQY

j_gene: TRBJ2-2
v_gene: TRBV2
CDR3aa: ASSVDIGTGELF

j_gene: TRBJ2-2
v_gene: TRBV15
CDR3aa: ATSRVDPGELF

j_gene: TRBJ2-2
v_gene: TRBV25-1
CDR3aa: ASSEYIGRAGELF

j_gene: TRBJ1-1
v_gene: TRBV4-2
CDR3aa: ASSQRGTEAF

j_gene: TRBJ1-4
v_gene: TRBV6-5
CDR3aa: ASRGSPNEKLF

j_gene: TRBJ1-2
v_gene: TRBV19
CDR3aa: ASSIEAYGYT

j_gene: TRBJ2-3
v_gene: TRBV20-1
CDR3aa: SATSFRGSADTQY

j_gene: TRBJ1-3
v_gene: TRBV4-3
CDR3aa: ASSHHPYKNSDSGNTIY

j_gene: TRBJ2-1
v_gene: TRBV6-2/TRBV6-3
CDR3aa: ASSSSRVIFGGEQF

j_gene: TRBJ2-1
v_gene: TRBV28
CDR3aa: ASRVGGFAYNEQF

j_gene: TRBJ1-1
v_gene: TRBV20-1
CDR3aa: SASGRGVSTEAF

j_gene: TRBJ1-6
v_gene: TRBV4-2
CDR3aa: ASSQEDRANSPLH

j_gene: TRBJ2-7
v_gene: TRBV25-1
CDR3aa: ASSDSLYEQY

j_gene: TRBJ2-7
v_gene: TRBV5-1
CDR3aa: ASSFERYERGYEQY

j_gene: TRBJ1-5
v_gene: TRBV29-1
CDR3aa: SVVVTGGGNQPQH

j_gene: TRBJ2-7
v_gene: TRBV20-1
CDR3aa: SARLGSSLYEQY

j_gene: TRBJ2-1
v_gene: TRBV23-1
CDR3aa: ASSPRAFEGYNEQF

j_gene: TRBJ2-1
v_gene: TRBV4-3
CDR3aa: ASSQGAIYRQGDEQF

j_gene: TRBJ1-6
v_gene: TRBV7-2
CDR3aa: ASSLAPDRTGTPLH

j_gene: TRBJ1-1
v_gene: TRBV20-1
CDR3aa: SARGQGSAEAF